These T cell receptor beta chains were read from a single sample in a study of OX40 agonist ivuxolimab in advanced cancers. The data were produced by immunoSEQ multiplex PCR, yet TCRdb's version contains in-frame clones alone and is incomplete. The sample holds about 86,000 clones, more than 80% seen once. The sequences come from CD4+ or CD8+ T cells sorted from blood, collected in a trial of the OX40 agonist ivuxolimab. These receptors were taken from an adult with an advanced solid tumor such as melanoma, head and neck, liver or kidney cancer. CDR3s include the opening cysteine and the closing phenylalanine or tryptophan. A D gene is named only where the DNA matches it firmly. Clone size is shown for a subset of rows, as once, few, many or a class of expanded clone.

CDR3nt,CDR3aa,v_gene,d_gene,j_gene,abundance
TGTGCCAGCAGCTTGTCGGGGGAACTGTCCTACGAGCAGTACTTC,CASSLSGELSYEQYF,TRBV5-6,.,TRBJ2-7,.
TGTGCCAGCAGTATCAGCCTCCTGGATAGCTATGGCTACACCTTC,CASSISLLDSYGYTF,TRBV7-9,.,TRBJ1-2,once
TGTGCCAGCGGCGACAGACAAGAGACCCAGTACTTC,CASGDRQETQYF,TRBV21-1,.,TRBJ2-5,.
TGTGCCTGGTATAGCGGGAGGGCCGTGGGCACCGGGGAGCTGTTTTTT,CAWYSGRAVGTGELFF,TRBV30,TRBD2,TRBJ2-2,.
TGTGCCAGCAGCTTACCCGATAGGGGGGACACTGAAGCTTTCTTT,CASSLPDRGDTEAFF,TRBV7-9,.,TRBJ1-1,.
TGTGCCAGCAGTTTGAGCGGGAGCTCCTACAATGAGCAGTTCTTC,CASSLSGSSYNEQFF,TRBV27,TRBD2,TRBJ2-1,.
TGTGCCAGTAGTATCGGATACACTGAAGCTTTCTTT,CASSIGYTEAFF,TRBV19,.,TRBJ1-1,.
TGTGCCAGCAGCTTTGGGAATGAGCAGTTCTTC,CASSFGNEQFF,TRBV11-3,.,TRBJ2-1,.
TGTGCCAGTAGTACTGTGGGGGGCAATCAGCCCCAGCATTTT,CASSTVGGNQPQHF,TRBV19,.,TRBJ1-5,.
TGTGCCAGCAGCAGGGACACAGACACTGAAGCTTTCTTT,CASSRDTDTEAFF,TRBV6-5,.,TRBJ1-1,.
TGTGCCAGCAGTTTGGGCGGGAGCTCCTACGAGCAGTACTTC,CASSLGGSSYEQYF,TRBV6-6,TRBD2,TRBJ2-7,.
TGCAGCGTTGACAGGAGACTCTATGGCTACACCTTC,CSVDRRLYGYTF,TRBV29-1,.,TRBJ1-2,.
TGTGCCAGCAGTGCACAGGATTTCACTGAAGCTTTCTTT,CASSAQDFTEAFF,TRBV6-4,.,TRBJ1-1,.
TGTGCCAGCGGTGACCGCGGCGGGCACGAGCAGTACTTC,CASGDRGGHEQYF,TRBV2,.,TRBJ2-7,once
TGTGCCAGCAGTGAAACCAGGGGAGCGGGAGGAAACACCGGGGAGCTGTTTTTT,CASSETRGAGGNTGELFF,TRBV25-1,TRBD2,TRBJ2-2,once
TGTGCCAGCAGCGGGAGGGCAGAATCAGCAGATACGCAGTATTTT,CASSGRAESADTQYF,TRBV7-3,TRBD2,TRBJ2-3,.
TGTGCCAGCAGGATAAACAGGGGGCCGCGCAATCAGCCCCAGCATTTT,CASRINRGPRNQPQHF,TRBV28,TRBD1,TRBJ1-5,.
TGTGCCAGCAGTGGACTAGCGGGATCCAATGAGCAGTTCTTC,CASSGLAGSNEQFF,TRBV6-1,TRBD2,TRBJ2-1,.
TGTGCCAGCACTCCCCGAAGGGGCGAGCAGTACTTC,CASTPRRGEQYF,TRBV2,.,TRBJ2-7,.
TGCGCCAGCAGCCTAGTAGCGGGAGGTTTTTACGAGCAGTACTTC,CASSLVAGGFYEQYF,TRBV5-1,TRBD2,TRBJ2-7,.
TGTGCCAGCAGTTTAGGCAGGGGGGGCGAGCAGTACTTC,CASSLGRGGEQYF,TRBV27,.,TRBJ2-7,.
TGTGCCAGCAGCCGGGACAGGAGCTCTGGAAACACCATATATTTT,CASSRDRSSGNTIYF,TRBV4-2,TRBD1,TRBJ1-3,.
TGTGCCAGCTCAGGAGGGTGGGACACTGAAGCTTTCTTT,CASSGGWDTEAFF,TRBV18,.,TRBJ1-1,.
TGTGCCATCAGTTTCGACAGGGGGAACACTGAAGCTTTCTTT,CAISFDRGNTEAFF,TRBV10-3,TRBD1,TRBJ1-1,.
TGTGCCAGCAGTCTGACTGCGGGGGAGCAGTACTTC,CASSLTAGEQYF,TRBV27,.,TRBJ2-7,.
TGTGCCAGCAGTTCCTACACTGAAGCTTTCTTT,CASSSYTEAFF,TRBV6-6,.,TRBJ1-1,.
TGTGCCAGCAGCGTAGTTGGCGGGACCCAAGAGACCCAGTACTTC,CASSVVGGTQETQYF,TRBV9,.,TRBJ2-5,.
TGTGCCAGCAGCGGACAGGGGGGCTTCGGCAATCAGCCCCAGCATTTT,CASSGQGGFGNQPQHF,TRBV7-8,TRBD1,TRBJ1-5,few
TGTGCCAGCAGCCCAGGTCGACTAGCGGCCTACGAGCAGTACTTC,CASSPGRLAAYEQYF,TRBV7-8,TRBD2,TRBJ2-7,.
TGTGCCAGCAGTAACCTAGGGGACACCGGGGAGCTGTTTTTT,CASSNLGDTGELFF,TRBV6-6,.,TRBJ2-2,once
TGTGCCAGTAGTACTGGACTCGGACTAGCGGAAGAGACCCAGTACTTC,CASSTGLGLAEETQYF,TRBV19,TRBD2,TRBJ2-5,.
TGTGCCAGCACGTTCACCCCCGGACAGGGTCGAGAGACCCAGTACTTC,CASTFTPGQGRETQYF,TRBV7-9,TRBD1,TRBJ2-5,.